Given below is one TCR beta chain in context. The CDR3 has 14 amino acids. Germline CDR1 and CDR2: KGHSH and LQKENI. The germline V and J ends were trimmed by 2 bases and 0 bases, with 7 bases remaining between them. Profiled with immunoSEQ multiplex PCR; TCRdb holds only in-frame clones, not every one. The sample shows roughly 70,000 clones, about 86% of them seen only once. Time point meaning: baseline, week 1 (first vaccination visit). Described treatment: pre-vaccination baseline after standard-of-care therapy. This record belongs to a study of a mutant IDH1 vaccine in newly diagnosed glioma. The source is a man aged 25 to 45 with glioma. The starting material was PBMCs, obtained from a glioma patient treated with radiotherapy, temozolomide or both. The rearrangement uses TRBV18 and TRBJ1-1; D gene ambiguous. This CDR3 is CASSPYGVNTEAFF. Written as DNA, the CDR3 is TGTGCCAGCTCACCATACGGGGTGAACACTGAAGCTTTCTTT.